The present TCR beta chain was sequenced within a study of blood T cells in healthy people across ages. This clonotype was seen a few times. Antigen unknown. A second roughly 6 to 11 cycle PCR used barcoded and J-beta primers. From the 5' RACE reads, TCRdb called clonotypes with MiXCR, one entry per CDR3 protein. Of 1.8 million or so distinct CDR3 sequences in the sample, about 39% are singletons; the top ten hold more than 20%. Study-level findings and limits: Both naive CD4+ cell counts and diversity were greater in long-lived donors than in aged donors. Older age coincided with a roughly linear decline in TCR beta diversity per million T cells. Estimated diversity, derived from one million T cells, was regarded as an underestimate.

Between the trimmed V and J ends, which lost 1 base and 7 bases, there was a span of 23 bases. The CDR3 is 18 residues long. Germline loops: CDR1 SGHTA, CDR2 FQGNSA. The J gene is TRBJ2-4, the V gene TRBV7-2; D might be TRBD1 (6 bases). Material for sequencing was blood. This TCR was recovered from a human donor in good health. DNA of the CDR3: TGTGCCAGCAGCTTAGGTTTTTATGGGGGCTTGAATAGGAACATTCAGTACTTC. Translation gives CASSLGFYGGLNRNIQYF.